Following are 18 T cell receptor beta chains from one sample sequenced in a study of blood T cell repertoires in COVID-19. Some clones are missing from TCRdb's copy, which holds only in-frame ones; the method was immunoSEQ multiplex PCR. The sample carries about 230,000 clones, 65% to 90% recorded once. The sequenced material came from peripheral blood. All receptors come from a woman aged 50 to 65 with acute or convalescent COVID-19.

The chain joins TRBV11-2 to TRBJ1-1; D possibly corresponds to TRBD1 (5 bases). This CDR3 is built from 16 residues. Germline-derived CDR1 and CDR2 are SGHAT and FQNNGV. Trimming removed 1 base from V and 3 bases from J, with 15 bases in between. The CDR3: CASSLGLLTADTEAFF. The CDR3 DNA reads as TGTGCCAGCAGCTTAGGATTGCTGACAGCAGACACTGAAGCTTTCTTT. Full variable domain (outside the CDR3, taken from reference TRBV11-2 and TRBJ1-1): EAGVAQSPRYKIIEKRQSVAFWCNPISGHATLYWYQQILGQGPKLLIQFQNNGVVDDSQLPKDRFSAERLKGVDSTLKIQPAKLEDSAVYLCASSLGLLTADTEAFFGQGTRLTVV.

The rearrangement uses TRBV21-1 and TRBJ2-7; the table names TRBD1, a call not compared with the DNA. TRBV21-1 is a listed pseudogene. This CDR3 region has 14 residues. CDR3 in DNA: TGTGCCAGCAGCAAATTACCAGGGGAATACGAGCAGTACTTC. Translated, it gives CASSKLPGEYEQYF.

This clone has just a few counts. This chain links TRBV9 with TRBJ2-1; TRBD2 agrees at 10 bases. V was clipped by 4 bases and J by 2 bases; unmatched bases: 3. The CDR3 consists of 15 residues. In germline, CDR1 is SGDLS, CDR2 YYNGEE. The CDR3 loop is CASSFSGGPYNEQFF. DNA for the CDR3: TGTGCCAGCAGCTTTAGCGGGGGGCCCTACAATGAGCAGTTCTTC.

The genes are TRBV4-3 and TRBJ2-3; 9 bases agree with TRBD2. After removal of 4 bases from V and 3 bases from J, the junction contained 5 bases not matched to a gene. Germline assignment: CDR1 LGHNA and CDR2 YSLEER. The CDR3 consists of 15 residues. The CDR3 reads CASSRGGGRTDTQYF. DNA for the CDR3: TGCGCCAGCAGCCGCGGGGGGGGCCGGACAGATACGCAGTATTTT.

This clone has just a few counts. The chain links TRBV20-1 to TRBJ1-6, with D unresolved. The CDR3 has 15 amino acids. Germline CDR1 DFQATT, CDR2 SNEGSKA (reference sequence). Trimming pared 3 bases from V and 4 bases from J, leaving 13 bases between. The CDR3 region has the DNA TGCAGTGCTAGTCATCAGGCTTCTTATAATTCACCCCTCCACTTT. Its protein is CSASHQASYNSPLHF.

The table lists this clone with a count of one. V and J are TRBV19 and TRBJ2-7; the D gene is possibly TRBD1 (5 bases). Trimming removed 8 bases at V and 1 base at J, with 9 bases between. The CDR3 has 12 residues. CDR1 LNHDA and CDR2 SQIVND come from the germline V gene (reference sequence). The chain's CDR3 is CASSDSSYEQYF. Here the CDR3 DNA reads TGTGCCAGTTCAGACAGTTCCTACGAGCAGTACTTC.

CDR3 coding DNA: TGTGCCAGCGCGAGTTGGTACGAGCAGTACTTC. As protein: CASASWYEQYF. This chain uses TRBV28 with TRBJ2-7; D call uncertain. The CDR3 runs 11 residues. V gave up 8 bases and J gave up 4 bases, with 9 bases separating them. Per germline, CDR1 MDHEN and CDR2 SYDVKM.

The J gene is TRBJ2-7, the V gene TRBV28, with a possible D match to TRBD2 (5 bases). The V gene lost 6 bases and the J gene lost 5 bases, with 8 bases spanning the gap. The CDR3 spans 11 residues. CDR1 and CDR2 from the germline V gene are MDHEN and SYDVKM. CDR3 sequence (DNA): TGTGCCAGCAGCCGGGATAACGAGCAGTACTTC. Encoded protein: CASSRDNEQYF.

The genes are TRBV11-3 and TRBJ2-7, with 9 bases that match TRBD2. The germline V gene has CDR1 SGHNT and CDR2 YENEEA. CDR3 size: 16 residues. V was clipped by 6 bases and J by 4 bases; unmatched bases: 13. CDR3 residues: CASRIEREDVVYEQYF. The DNA for the CDR3 is TGTGCCAGCAGAATAGAGCGGGAGGATGTGGTTTACGAGCAGTACTTC.

The rearrangement uses TRBV28 and TRBJ2-5; 7 nucleotides align to TRBD1. There are 16 residues in the CDR3. J was trimmed by 5 bases and V by 2 bases; bases with no gene match: 11. The germline gives CDR1 MDHEN, CDR2 SYDVKM. As DNA, the CDR3 is TGTGCCAGCAGTTTAAATCCCGACAGGGTAGAGGAGACCCAGTACTTC. Amino acids: CASSLNPDRVEETQYF.

This chain joins TRBV15 and TRBJ1-4; TRBD1 aligns across 7 bases. CDR1 LNHNV and CDR2 YYDKDF come from the germline V gene (reference sequence). The ends lost 1 base at V and 7 bases at J; junction bases unmatched: 6. CDR3 length: 15 residues. The CDR3 is CATSRGGGDSEKLFF. The CDR3 nucleotides read TGTGCCACCAGCAGAGGAGGGGGCGATTCTGAAAAACTGTTTTTT.

The chain has TRBV9 and TRBJ2-3; D may be TRBD2 (5 bases). Germline V gene data show CDR1 as SGDLS and CDR2 as YYNGEE. The CDR3 has 16 residues. V shed 0 bases and J shed 8 bases, with 19 bases lying between them. CDR3: CASSVAGKIPAATQYF. The CDR3 region has the DNA TGTGCCAGCAGCGTAGCGGGGAAAATACCGGCGGCTACGCAGTATTTT.

The chain joins TRBV15 to TRBJ1-5; possible D gene TRBD1, 6 bases. The CDR3 runs to 15 residues. V gave up 0 bases and J gave up 4 bases, with 10 bases separating them. CDR1 is LNHNV, CDR2 YYDKDF, per germline (reference sequence). The CDR3 protein is CATSRDGQPNQPQHF. Written as DNA, the CDR3 is TGTGCCACCAGCAGAGATGGACAGCCGAATCAGCCCCAGCATTTT.

This chain connects TRBV5-4 to TRBJ2-1, with D perhaps TRBD1 (6 bases). The ends were cut back, 4 bases at V and 3 bases at J, with 11 bases in the middle. The CDR3 spans 14 residues. CDR1 SGHNT and CDR2 YYREEE come from the germline V gene (reference sequence). The CDR3 bases are TGTGCCAGCAGCCCGGCAGGGGTCTACAATGAGCAGTTCTTC. It specifies CASSPAGVYNEQFF.

The gene calls are TRBV7-3 and TRBJ2-3; TRBD1 matches at 7 bases. The CDR3 contains 17 residues. The V segment lost 4 bases and the J segment 3 bases; nucleotides outside the gene matches: 13. Germline CDR1 SGHTA, CDR2 FQGTGA. CDR3 nucleotide sequence: TGTGCCAGCAGCTCCGAACGTAGACAGGGCCTAACAGATACGCAGTATTTT. It encodes CASSSERRQGLTDTQYF.

The genes are TRBV28 and TRBJ1-2; D ambiguous. The V end lost 2 bases, the J end lost 3 bases, and 13 bases lay between the germline ends. Germline V gene lookup returns CDR1 MDHEN and CDR2 SYDVKM. The CDR3 covers 15 residues. This CDR3 reads CASSLSPIKHYGYTF. In DNA, the CDR3 is TGTGCCAGCAGTTTAAGTCCGATAAAGCACTATGGCTACACCTTC.

CDR3 nucleotides: TGTGCCAGCACCGGACAGGGAGGTGAAGCTTTCTTT. Amino acids: CASTGQGGEAFF. This chain joins TRBV7-9 and TRBJ1-1; 8 bases align to TRBD1. From germline, CDR1 is SEHNR and CDR2 FQNEAQ (reference sequence). The CDR3 is 12 residues long. V shed 7 bases, J shed 7 bases, and the junction held 5 bases outside the gene matches.

V is TRBV19 and J is TRBJ1-2, with 9 nucleotides matching TRBD1. Per the germline V gene, CDR1 is LNHDA and CDR2 is SQIVND (reference sequence). The CDR3 contains 13 residues. V was clipped by 3 bases and J by 6 bases; unmatched bases: 2. The CDR3 reads CASSITGGDGYTF. The CDR3 DNA reads TGTGCCAGTAGTATCACAGGGGGCGATGGCTACACCTTC. Variable domain in full (rest from reference TRBV19 and TRBJ1-2): DGGITQSPKYLFRKEGQNVTLSCEQNLNHDAMYWYRQDPGQGLRLIYYSQIVNDFQKGDIAEGYSVSREKKESFPLTVTSAQKNPTAFYLCASSITGGDGYTFGSGTRLTVV.